The entry that follows covers one TCR beta chain sequence. Germline lookup yields CDR1 MNHEY and CDR2 SVGAGI. Between the trimmed V and J ends, which lost 6 bases and 8 bases, there was a span of 14 bases. CDR3 length: 13 amino acids. This record comes from a study of blood T cell repertoires in COVID-19. Profiled with immunoSEQ multiplex PCR; TCRdb holds only in-frame clones, not every one. The data hold under 300,000 clones, with about nine tenths observed a single time. The V and J genes are TRBV6-5 and TRBJ2-1; D possibly corresponds to TRBD1 (7 bases). Specimen: peripheral blood. The receptor's source is a man between 25 and 39 years old who had recovered from COVID-19. CDR3 nucleotide sequence: TGTGCCAGCAGAAGACAGGGAGGCTATGAGCAGTTCTTC. Translating it yields CASRRQGGYEQFF.